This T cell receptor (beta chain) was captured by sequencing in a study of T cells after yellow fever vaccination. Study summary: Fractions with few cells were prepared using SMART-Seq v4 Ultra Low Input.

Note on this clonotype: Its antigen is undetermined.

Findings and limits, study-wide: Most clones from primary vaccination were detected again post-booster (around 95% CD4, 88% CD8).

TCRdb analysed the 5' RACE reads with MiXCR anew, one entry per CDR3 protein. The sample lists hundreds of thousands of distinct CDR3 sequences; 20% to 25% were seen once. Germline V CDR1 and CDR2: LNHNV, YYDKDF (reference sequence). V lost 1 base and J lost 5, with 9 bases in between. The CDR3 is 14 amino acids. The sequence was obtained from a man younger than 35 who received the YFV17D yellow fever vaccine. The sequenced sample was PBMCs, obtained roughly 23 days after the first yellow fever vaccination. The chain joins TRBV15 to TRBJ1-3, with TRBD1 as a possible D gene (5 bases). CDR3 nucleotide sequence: TGTGCCACCAGCAGAGTTATGGGGCGAAACACCATATATTTT. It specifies CATSRVMGRNTIYF.